Listed below are T cell receptor beta chains from one sample, sequenced in a study of cytomegalovirus exposure and HLA in healthy donors. Assay: immunoSEQ multiplex PCR; the TCRdb copy retains only in-frame clones and omits some. This sample has approximately 150,000 clones, with roughly 80% found just once. Sequencing input: PBMCs. Receptor source: a man aged 50 to 59 in good health and CMV-seropositive. CDR3s include the opening cysteine and the closing phenylalanine or tryptophan. The D gene is left open where the match is weak. Size is stated for part of the rows, as once, few or many counts, or as a class when the clone is expanded.

len	d_gene	v_gene	abundance	j_gene	CDR3aa	CDR3nt
15	TRBD2	TRBV19	NA	TRBJ2-3	CASSWASGDTDTQYF	TGTGCCAGTAGTTGGGCTAGCGGGGACACAGATACGCAGTATTTT
14	NA	TRBV5-1	NA	TRBJ2-7	CASSSQQGPYEQYF	TGCGCCAGCAGCTCCCAACAGGGCCCCTACGAGCAGTACTTC
16	TRBD1	TRBV5-1	NA	TRBJ2-5	CASSLATGQGQETQYF	TGCGCCAGCAGCTTGGCCACCGGACAGGGACAAGAGACCCAGTACTTC
11	NA	TRBV6-1	NA	TRBJ1-1	CASSPVPGAFF	TGTGCCAGCAGCCCGGTTCCCGGGGCTTTCTTT
15	TRBD2	TRBV6-5	once	TRBJ2-7	CASRDGTSGSYEQYF	TGTGCCAGCAGAGACGGGACTAGCGGTTCCTACGAGCAGTACTTC
16	TRBD1	TRBV7-6	NA	TRBJ1-1	CASSLGQGLGGTEAFF	TGTGCCAGCAGCTTAGGACAGGGGCTCGGGGGGACTGAAGCTTTCTTT
16	TRBD2	TRBV25-1	NA	TRBJ2-5	CASSEFRGGQGETQYF	TGTGCCAGCAGTGAATTCCGCGGGGGTCAAGGGGAGACCCAGTACTTC
15	NA	TRBV6-5	once	TRBJ1-5	CASKGGGGGNQPQHF	TGTGCCAGCAAGGGAGGAGGAGGGGGCAATCAGCCCCAGCATTTT
15	NA	TRBV7-6	NA	TRBJ2-7	CASSPTPGFSYEQYF	TGTGCCAGCAGCCCTACCCCGGGGTTCTCCTACGAGCAGTACTTC
14	NA	TRBV6-1	few	TRBJ1-1	CASSETAQRTEAFF	TGTGCCAGCAGTGAAACAGCCCAAAGAACTGAAGCTTTCTTT
15	TRBD2	TRBV5-1	NA	TRBJ2-3	CASSLGLAGPDTQYF	TGCGCCAGCAGCTTGGGACTAGCGGGGCCCGATACGCAGTATTTT
16	TRBD2	TRBV6-5	NA	TRBJ2-3	CASSYSTSGTEDTQYF	TGTGCCAGCAGTTACTCGACTAGCGGGACCGAGGATACGCAGTATTTT
14	TRBD2	TRBV7-2	NA	TRBJ2-5	CASSYQRGQETQYF	TGTGCCAGCAGCTATCAGCGGGGCCAAGAGACCCAGTACTTC
15	TRBD1	TRBV29-1	NA	TRBJ1-1	CSVQKGAVRSAEAFF	TGCAGCGTTCAGAAGGGGGCGGTGAGGTCAGCTGAAGCTTTCTTT